This TCR beta chain is drawn from a study of blood T cells in healthy people across ages. Germline values: CDR1 ENHRY, CDR2 SYGVKD. Between the trimmed V and J ends, which lost 6 bases and 10 bases, there was a span of 16 bases. This CDR3 region has 13 residues. A second 7 to 11 cycle PCR used barcoded and J-beta primers. Via MiXCR, TCRdb re-called the 5' RACE reads, giving one row per CDR3 protein. The repertoire holds hundreds of thousands of distinct CDR3 sequences, with around 24% as singletons. Isolation per sample recovered at least 6 million PBMCs. The data were also submitted as part of a second study, on T cells of mothers and their children. This second study says: Compared with unrelated pairs, related mother-child pairs had slightly higher, non-significant overlap. Detection yielded no persistent microchimeric T cell clones.

Sequencing was done on a sample of blood. The TCR comes from a boy aged 5 to 17 in good health. J is TRBJ2-1 and V is TRBV10-3; a weak D match, TRBD1 (6 bases). This chain's CDR3 is CAISTGTMGEQFF. The CDR3 DNA follows: TGTGCCATCAGCACCGGGACAATGGGCGAGCAGTTCTTC.